Described below is a single T cell receptor (beta chain) sequence and its context. What it binds is not known. The entry originates in a study of shared clonotypes between healthy human individuals. Study-wide results and caveats: Generation probabilities were higher for clonotypes shared across all four sorted-subset donors than for unshared ones.

The CDR3 totals 14 residues. As processed by the authors: Filtering differed since immunoSEQ provided only junctions, with no quality scores. Clones were read by immunoSEQ multiplex PCR, and TCRdb kept only the in-frame ones, dropping some. That table is the source of V, J and clone size, and D and trimming were worked out from the DNA. The sample lists about 110,000 clones; 68% were seen once. Source material: memory CD8+ T cells sorted from blood. Subset given: CD45RO+ cells pooled with CCR7-negative TemRA cells. The sequence was obtained from a woman aged 25 to 39 in good health. V is TRBV12-1 and J is TRBJ2-5. The last part of the DNA fits TRBJ2-7 better; the J call may be wrong. TRBV12-1 is noted as a pseudogene. DNA of the CDR3: TGTGCCAGCAGCGGACGGCCCTGCTCCTACGAGCAGTACTTC. It specifies CASSGRPCSYEQYF.